These 31 T cell receptor beta chains share one sample of origin, sequenced in a study of blood T cells in healthy people across ages. Together with a sample-barcoded 5' primer, a J-beta primer mix was included in a second PCR lasting about 6 to 12 cycles. Each CDR3 protein is one row after TCRdb ran MiXCR on the 5' RACE reads. This sample yields about 900,000 distinct CDR3 sequences, of which 60% to 80% are seen a single time; around a quarter belongs to the top ten. Specimen: blood. Source of these receptors: a man aged 25-45 years in good health.

The rearrangement uses TRBV29-1 and TRBJ2-5, with 10 bases identical to TRBD2. V lost 1 base, J lost 5 bases, and 4 bases stayed unmatched. The V gene's germline CDR1 is SQVTM and CDR2 ANQGSEA. This CDR3 has 14 amino acids. The CDR3 nucleotides are TGCAGCGTTGAAGCAGCGGGGGGGCCTGAGACCCAGTACTTC. Residues: CSVEAAGGPETQYF.

This clonotype was observed once. This may be a read error, as it is one base from a much larger clone. The chain employs TRBV4-3 and TRBJ2-7, with D perhaps assigned TRBD1 or TRBD2 (6 bases each). The DNA end is a closer match to TRBJ2-5, so the J assignment may be wrong. The germline CDR1 and CDR2 sequences are LGHNA and YSLEER. This CDR3 has 14 residues. The CDR3 region has the DNA TGCGCCAGCAGCCAAGATGGGGGGCGAGAGACCCAGTACTTC. It translates to CASSQDGGRETQYF.

This clonotype has just a few counts. The CDR3 region has the DNA TGTGCCAGCAGTTTGTGGCCCTACGAGCAGTACTTC. Its translation is CASSLWPYEQYF. This rearrangement joins TRBV28 to TRBJ2-7; D remains unclear. CDR1 and CDR2 (germline): MDHEN, SYDVKM. This CDR3 contains 12 residues. V lost 3 bases, J lost 2 bases, and 5 bases lay in between.

The table lists this clonotype with a few counts. The rearrangement uses TRBV5-1 and TRBJ1-2; D possibly corresponds to TRBD1 (6 bases). V was cut by 1 base and J by 6 bases, with 16 bases left in between. The CDR3 contains 15 residues. The germline V gene encodes CDR1 SGHRS and CDR2 YFSETQ. The CDR3 here is CASSLSGTPRNGYTF. CDR3 sequence (DNA): TGCGCCAGCAGCTTGTCCGGGACACCCAGGAATGGCTACACCTTC.

The chain has TRBV11-2 and TRBJ2-4; D perhaps matches TRBD1 (8 bases). Judging by the DNA end, TRBJ2-5 fits better; the J call may be wrong. The CDR3 is 13 residues long. The germline V gene has CDR1 SGHAT and CDR2 FQNNGV. DNA for the CDR3: TGTGCCAGCCTCGGACAGGGAGGGAAGACCCAGTACTTC. The encoded protein is CASLGQGGKTQYF.

The chain is built from TRBV3-1 and TRBJ2-6; 8 nucleotides line up with TRBD1. CDR3 size: 23 residues. Germline CDR1 and CDR2: LGHDT and YNNKEL (reference sequence). V lost 4 bases, J lost 0 bases, and 23 bases stayed unmatched. The CDR3 DNA sequence: TGTGCCAGCAGCCTAGGACCCGGCTCGATAGAGACAGGGGTCCGCTCTGGGGCCAACGTCCTGACTTTC. Translated, it gives CASSLGPGSIETGVRSGANVLTF.

In this sample, this clonotype turned up many times. The rearrangement links TRBV28 to TRBJ2-7; no clear D. With 4 bases removed from V and 4 bases from J, the gap between germline ends came to 5 bases. In germline, CDR1 is MDHEN, CDR2 SYDVKM. CDR3 length equals 11 residues. CDR3 in DNA: TGTGCCAGCAGTTCCAGGTACGAGCAGTACTTC. This sequence encodes CASSSRYEQYF.

This clonotype was counted a few times. The chain has TRBV5-1 and TRBJ2-7, with D hard to call. Germline V CDR1 and CDR2: SGHRS, YFSETQ. This CDR3 is 13 amino acids long. V lost 3 bases and J 6 bases, leaving 13 bases between the germline ends. The CDR3 protein is CASSSSVVREQYF. The CDR3 DNA follows: TGCGCCAGCAGCTCCTCCGTAGTCCGCGAGCAGTACTTC.

The CDR3, as DNA: TGTGCCAGCAGCCAAACGACCCGGGCGGGTGGTACGCAGTATTTT. Translated: CASSQTTRAGGTQYF. The chain has TRBV4-2 and TRBJ2-3; D perhaps matches TRBD2 (5 bases). CDR1 is LGHNA, CDR2 YNFKEQ, per germline. There are 15 residues in the CDR3. The V and J ends lost 2 bases and 8 bases respectively, with 17 bases between them.

The chain carries TRBV12-3 or TRBV12-4 and TRBJ2-5, with D possibly matching TRBD2 (5 bases). The length of the CDR3 is 13 residues. Trimming left V 7 bases short and J 5 bases short, with 14 bases between. The chain's CDR3 is CASITDSKETQYF. The CDR3 nucleotides are TGTGCCAGCATCACGGACTCTAAGGAGACCCAGTACTTC.

This clonotype was recorded a few times. V and J are TRBV29-1 and TRBJ2-1; D gene ambiguous. The germline V and J ends were trimmed by 2 bases and 12 bases, with 11 bases remaining between them. Germline V gene data show CDR1 as SQVTM and CDR2 as ANQGSEA. This CDR3 spans 11 amino acids. This CDR3 reads CSVELEQTQFF. The DNA for the CDR3 is TGCAGCGTTGAACTAGAACAGACGCAGTTCTTC.

J is TRBJ2-7 and V is TRBV3-1; unclear D gene. Germline V gives CDR1 LGHDT, CDR2 YNNKEL (reference sequence). The CDR3 extends over 11 amino acids. V was clipped by 1 base and J by 7 bases, with 5 bases between them. The CDR3 spells CASSQVTEQYF. CDR3 nucleotide sequence: TGTGCCAGCAGCCAAGTGACAGAGCAGTACTTC.

The genes are TRBV4-3 and TRBJ2-1, with a weak D call TRBD2 (5 bases). Germline V gene lookup returns CDR1 LGHNA and CDR2 YSLEER. This CDR3 comprises 14 residues. Trimming took off 1 base at V and 9 bases at J, with 13 bases between the two ends. The CDR3 DNA sequence: TGCGCCAGCAGCCAAGCGAGATGGGCGGGTGAGCAGTTCTTC. Protein: CASSQARWAGEQFF.

This sequence joins TRBV18 and TRBJ2-4, with 7 positions matching TRBD1. The CDR3 runs to 21 residues. Germline V CDR1 and CDR2: KGHSH, LQKENI. Germline trimming cut 4 bases from V and 1 base from J; bases unmatched to any gene: 22. For the CDR3, the DNA is TGTGCCAGCTCACGTTTCAAGGGGCAGGGGGAATTGAGTAATGCCAAAAACATTCAGTACTTC. It specifies CASSRFKGQGELSNAKNIQYF.

In this sample, this clonotype turned up a few times. The V gene is TRBV6-5, the J gene TRBJ2-1, with 7 bases aligning to TRBD1. V was clipped by 6 bases and J by 7 bases; unmatched bases: 6. The CDR3 is 13 residues long. Per the germline V gene, CDR1 is MNHEY and CDR2 is SVGAGI. The CDR3 spells CASSHRDRNEQFF. CDR3 DNA: TGTGCCAGCAGCCATCGGGACAGAAATGAGCAGTTCTTC.

As concerns this clonotype: At one of its ends the junction is not consistent with the germline gene, which may arise from a read error. The gene calls are TRBV6-6 and TRBJ1-1; the D gene is possibly TRBD1 (6 bases). The length of the CDR3 is 15 residues. The germline V gene has CDR1 MNHNY and CDR2 SVGAGI (reference sequence). The CDR3 coding sequence is TGTGCCAGCAGTTACACGGGACACCTGAACACTCAAGCTTTCTTT. Translation: CASSYTGHLNTQAFF.

On this clonotype itself: At one end the junction does not follow the germline gene, possibly because of a read error. The chain combines TRBV20-1 with TRBJ1-1, with TRBD1 as a possible D gene (6 bases). The CDR3 consists of 16 residues. The germline V gene has CDR1 DFQATT and CDR2 SNEGSKA (reference sequence). For the CDR3, the DNA is TGCAGTGCTGGAGATCCAAGGGGCAGGGGGAACACTGAAGCTTTCTTT. The encoded protein is CSAGDPRGRGNTEAFF.

In the case of this clonotype: A much larger clone sits a single nucleotide away, making a read error possible. The chain links TRBV29-1 to TRBJ2-1, with TRBD2 matching 11 bases. Germline assignment: CDR1 SQVTM and CDR2 ANQGSEA. The CDR3 consists of 11 residues. V lost 7 bases, J lost 15 bases, and 8 bases stayed unmatched. The CDR3 sequence: CSALSGGASFF. CDR3 DNA: TGCAGCGCCCTTAGCGGGGGGGCCTCGTTCTTC.

This rearrangement joins TRBV28 to TRBJ2-5; a possible D gene is TRBD1 (5 bases). The CDR3 covers 14 residues. Trimming pared 6 bases from V and 2 bases from J, leaving 13 bases between. Germline CDR1 and CDR2: MDHEN and SYDVKM. The CDR3 is CASRFLTEQETQYF. The CDR3 DNA reads TGTGCCAGCAGGTTCTTGACAGAACAAGAGACCCAGTACTTC. The full variable domain, its missing parts supplied by reference TRBV28 and TRBJ2-5, is DVKVTQSSRYLVKRTGEKVFLECVQDMDHENMFWYRQDPGLGLRLIYFSYDVKMKEKGDIPEGYSVSREKKERFSLILESASTNQTSMYLCASRFLTEQETQYFGPGTRLLVL.

V gene TRBV3-1 combines with J gene TRBJ2-7; D gene uncertain. Trimming removed 1 base at V and 2 bases at J, with 12 bases between. The CDR3 totals 15 residues. CDR1 and CDR2 from the germline V gene are LGHDT and YNNKEL (reference sequence). CDR3 DNA sequence: TGTGCCAGCAGCCAAGGGCGGCAGCCTGCCTACGAGCAGTACTTC. It yields the protein CASSQGRQPAYEQYF.

The chain carries TRBV5-1 and TRBJ1-1; D gene unclear. The V and J ends lost 4 bases and 1 base respectively, with 11 bases between them. This CDR3 is built from 14 residues. Per the germline V gene, CDR1 is SGHRS and CDR2 is YFSETQ. CDR3 residues: CASSPRTENTEAFF. The CDR3 coding sequence is TGCGCCAGCAGCCCACGGACGGAGAACACTGAAGCTTTCTTT.

J is TRBJ2-5 and V is TRBV11-2, with D possibly TRBD2 on 6 matching bases. The CDR3 runs 15 residues. V was cut by 0 bases and J by 4 bases, with 12 bases left in between. CDR1 SGHAT and CDR2 FQNNGV come from the germline V gene. CDR3 bases: TGTGCCAGCAGCTTAGAATGGGACGGGGGAGAGACCCAGTACTTC. Protein: CASSLEWDGGETQYF.

V gene TRBV28 combines with J gene TRBJ2-7; D remains unclear. CDR1 MDHEN and CDR2 SYDVKM come from the germline V gene. CDR3 length: 13 residues. The V and J ends lost 3 bases and 7 bases respectively, with 13 bases between them. The CDR3 spells CASSFVNLGEQYF. The CDR3 DNA is TGTGCCAGCAGTTTTGTAAACCTAGGAGAGCAGTACTTC.

The chain recombines TRBV7-8 with TRBJ2-5, with 7 bases fitting TRBD1. V was pared by 0 bases and J by 4 bases, with 8 bases of the junction left unmatched. CDR1 is SGHVS, CDR2 FQNEAQ, per germline. The CDR3 contains 16 residues. CDR3 nucleotide sequence: TGTGCCAGCAGCTTAGCCCGGGACAGATTCGGAGAGACCCAGTACTTC. It translates to CASSLARDRFGETQYF.

The chain recombines TRBV28 with TRBJ2-4; D remains unclear. The germline CDR1 and CDR2 sequences are MDHEN and SYDVKM. This CDR3 has 18 amino acids. The V and J ends lost 2 bases and 0 bases respectively, with 17 bases between them. In DNA, the CDR3 is TGTGCCAGCAGTTTACGGGCGGCCAATTGGCTAGCCAAAAACATTCAGTACTTC. It codes for CASSLRAANWLAKNIQYF.

The V gene is TRBV7-3, the J gene TRBJ1-2; no firm D call. CDR1 is SGHTA, CDR2 FQGTGA, per germline. This CDR3 comprises 14 residues. V shed 5 bases and J shed 1 base, with 11 bases lying between them. The CDR3 bases are TGTGCCAGCAGCCCTCAAGGCCTTAACTATGGCTACACCTTC. This codes for CASSPQGLNYGYTF.

The chain couples TRBV28 to TRBJ2-1; D may match TRBD1 or TRBD2 (5 bases each). Per the germline V gene, CDR1 is MDHEN and CDR2 is SYDVKM. The CDR3 loop spans 16 amino acids. Trimming stripped 4 bases from V and 4 bases from J, with 17 bases between. The CDR3 DNA follows: TGTGCCAGCAGTTACCCCGCCCGGGGCGTATACAATGAGCAGTTCTTC. Translated: CASSYPARGVYNEQFF. Full variable domain (outside the CDR3, taken from reference TRBV28 and TRBJ2-1): DVKVTQSSRYLVKRTGEKVFLECVQDMDHENMFWYRQDPGLGLRLIYFSYDVKMKEKGDIPEGYSVSREKKERFSLILESASTNQTSMYLCASSYPARGVYNEQFFGPGTRLTVL.

The chain uses TRBV5-6 and TRBJ2-4, with TRBD1 as a possible D gene (5 bases). Germline V gene lookup returns CDR1 SGHDT and CDR2 YYEEEE. The CDR3 runs to 15 residues. Trimming stripped 6 bases from V and 1 base from J, with 14 bases between. This CDR3 reads CASTRAWVAKNIQYF. The CDR3 bases are TGTGCCAGCACCAGGGCTTGGGTGGCCAAAAACATTCAGTACTTC.

This clonotype was recorded a few times. V and J are TRBV20-1 and TRBJ2-7, with a weak D call TRBD2 (6 bases). Germline V gene data show CDR1 as DFQATT and CDR2 as SNEGSKA (reference sequence). The CDR3 loop spans 16 amino acids. Trimming left V 3 bases short and J 9 bases short, with 27 bases between. CDR3 bases: TGCAGTGCTAGTGACCCGGGGGACCTCGGAAAACGAGGGCAGTACTTC. This gives the protein CSASDPGDLGKRGQYF.

CDR3 coding DNA: TGTGCCAGCAGCCACATCAGAGGGGGGCGCGGGGAGACCCAGTACTTC. This encodes CASSHIRGGRGETQYF. The chain recombines TRBV14 with TRBJ2-7; D may correspond to TRBD1 or TRBD2 (6 bases each). TRBJ2-5 matches the DNA end more closely, so the J call is doubtful. Germline V gene data show CDR1 as SGHDN and CDR2 as FVKESK. CDR3 length: 16 amino acids.

This clonotype was found a few times. The chain couples TRBV4-3 to TRBJ2-3, with TRBD2 matching 10 bases. There are 19 residues in the CDR3. Looked up from germline, CDR1 is LGHNA and CDR2 is YSLEER. V lost 10 bases, J lost 1 base, and 20 bases stayed unmatched. The CDR3 here is CATTPSPSGGVRGTDTQYF. The CDR3 nucleotides read TGCGCCACCACCCCGTCCCCCAGCGGGGGGGTTCGCGGCACAGATACGCAGTATTTT.